This T cell receptor beta chain was identified in a study of shared clonotypes between healthy human individuals. Study-wide background: Three plates were used per donor for CD4 naive, three for CD4 memory, two for CD8 naive and one for CD8 memory.

The method was immunoSEQ multiplex PCR; TCRdb's version includes in-frame clones alone and lacks a portion of them. The sample records fewer than 3 million clones, around 90% being singletons. This CDR3 is 15 amino acids long. The germline CDR1 and CDR2 sequences are SGDLS and YYNGEE. The junction had 4 bases not matched to a gene; V was cut back by 4 bases and J by 1 base. Study donors comprised healthy, HIV-negative adults devoid of recent acute infection or vaccination. This clone occurred once. Other DNA sequences in this specimen translate into the identical CDR3. The source material was naive CD4+ T cells from PBMCs. Specified subset: CD45RA+ positively selected. The rearrangement uses TRBV9 and TRBJ2-2; 7 bases fit TRBD1. This TCR came from a man younger than 30 in good health. Some clones in this sample may be carry-over from other donors' samples. Written as DNA, the CDR3 is TGTGCCAGCAGCCCCAGACAGGGGAACACCGGGGAGCTGTTTTTT. Translated: CASSPRQGNTGELFF.